This T cell receptor beta chain derives from a study of cytomegalovirus exposure and HLA in healthy donors. Amplification used 60 Vbeta primers and 13 Jbeta primers. The method was immunoSEQ multiplex PCR; TCRdb's version includes in-frame clones alone and lacks a portion of them. The sample includes 85,000 to 90,000 clones, 85% seen only once; the top ten take about 7.2%. The germline CDR1 and CDR2 sequences are SGHAT and FQNNGV. The CDR3 runs 16 residues. V was cut by 5 bases and J by 0 bases, with 11 bases left in between. The material sequenced was PBMCs. The chain recombines TRBV11-2 with TRBJ1-6, with TRBD1 as a possible D gene (5 bases). The TCR originated in a man aged 35 to 55 in good health and CMV-seropositive. CDR3 DNA sequence: TGTGCCAGCAGCCCAGGGCGACGCTCCTATAATTCACCCCTCCACTTT. It codes for CASSPGRRSYNSPLHF.